These T cell receptor beta chains were read from a single sample in a study of blood T cell repertoires in COVID-19. Repertoires were generated with immunoSEQ multiplex PCR, while TCRdb's copy carries only in-frame clones and drops some. The sample holds 200,000 to 250,000 clones; 80% to 90% are singletons and the top ten take 2.7%. The sequenced sample consisted of peripheral blood. The receptors originated from a young man with COVID-19, enrolled during active disease. Both conserved end residues are part of each CDR3. Each record gives: V gene, D gene, clone size, J gene, CDR3 protein, CDR3 DNA. A D gene is named only where the DNA matches it firmly. Rows give clone size only sometimes, using once, few, many, or a class for an expanded clone.

v_call: TRBV4-1
d_call: TRBD2
clone_size: .
j_call: TRBJ2-7
cdr3_aa: CASSQEGEGLGNEQYF
cdr3_nt: TGCGCCAGCAGCCAAGAGGGGGAGGGCTTGGGGAACGAGCAGTACTTC

v_call: TRBV6-6
d_call: .
clone_size: .
j_call: TRBJ2-2
cdr3_aa: CASSYQVPGELFF
cdr3_nt: TGTGCCAGCAGTTACCAGGTCCCCGGGGAGCTGTTTTTT

v_call: TRBV29-1
d_call: .
clone_size: .
j_call: TRBJ1-4
cdr3_aa: CSVGRTDSNEKLFF
cdr3_nt: TGCAGCGTGGGGAGGACGGATTCTAATGAAAAACTGTTTTTT

v_call: TRBV27
d_call: TRBD1
clone_size: .
j_call: TRBJ2-7
cdr3_aa: CASRNRGLVDEQYF
cdr3_nt: TGTGCCAGCAGAAACAGGGGGCTAGTGGACGAGCAGTACTTC

v_call: TRBV24-1
d_call: TRBD1
clone_size: .
j_call: TRBJ2-7
cdr3_aa: CATSDPRTGGDEQYF
cdr3_nt: TGTGCCACCAGTGACCCCCGGACAGGGGGGGACGAGCAGTACTTC

v_call: TRBV5-1
d_call: TRBD1
clone_size: .
j_call: TRBJ2-7
cdr3_aa: CASRSWDRAGDEQYF
cdr3_nt: TGCGCCAGCCGCTCTTGGGACAGGGCAGGGGACGAGCAGTACTTC

v_call: TRBV15
d_call: .
clone_size: once
j_call: TRBJ1-1
cdr3_aa: CATSRAAKGLNTEAFF
cdr3_nt: TGTGCCACCAGCAGAGCCGCGAAGGGGTTAAACACTGAAGCTTTCTTT

v_call: TRBV14
d_call: TRBD2
clone_size: .
j_call: TRBJ2-1
cdr3_aa: CASSRLAGLIDEQFF
cdr3_nt: TGTGCCAGCAGCCGACTAGCGGGGTTAATCGATGAGCAGTTCTTC

v_call: TRBV9
d_call: TRBD1
clone_size: .
j_call: TRBJ2-3
cdr3_aa: CASSARTGLSTDTQYF
cdr3_nt: TGTGCCAGCAGCGCCCGGACAGGCCTTAGCACAGATACGCAGTATTTT

v_call: TRBV7-2
d_call: .
clone_size: .
j_call: TRBJ1-1
cdr3_aa: CASSLVFRGGEAFF
cdr3_nt: TGTGCCAGCAGCTTAGTCTTCAGGGGCGGGGAAGCTTTCTTT

v_call: TRBV6-2/TRBV6-3
d_call: .
clone_size: .
j_call: TRBJ1-2
cdr3_aa: CASSYSTGTHGGGYTF
cdr3_nt: TGTGCCAGCAGTTACTCGACCGGGACTCACGGGGGAGGCTACACCTTC

v_call: TRBV5-1
d_call: TRBD1
clone_size: .
j_call: TRBJ1-2
cdr3_aa: CASSLGQGSYGYTF
cdr3_nt: TGCGCCAGCAGCTTGGGACAGGGATCGTATGGCTACACCTTC

v_call: TRBV15
d_call: .
clone_size: .
j_call: TRBJ2-3
cdr3_aa: CATSRSRVLDTQYF
cdr3_nt: TGTGCCACCAGCAGGTCTAGAGTGTTAGATACGCAGTATTTT

v_call: TRBV3-1/TRBV3-2
d_call: .
clone_size: .
j_call: TRBJ1-1
cdr3_aa: CASSSGQTVLGTEAFF
cdr3_nt: TGTGCCAGCAGTAGTGGACAGACCGTCTTGGGAACTGAAGCTTTCTTT

v_call: TRBV10-3
d_call: TRBD1
clone_size: few
j_call: TRBJ1-1
cdr3_aa: CAISEGQENTEAFF
cdr3_nt: TGTGCCATCAGTGAGGGACAGGAGAACACTGAAGCTTTCTTT

v_call: TRBV9
d_call: .
clone_size: .
j_call: TRBJ2-4
cdr3_aa: CASSGSGQGRDIQYF
cdr3_nt: TGTGCCAGCAGCGGGTCAGGGCAGGGCAGGGACATTCAGTACTTC

v_call: TRBV5-1
d_call: TRBD2
clone_size: .
j_call: TRBJ2-5
cdr3_aa: CASSGGLNRQETQYF
cdr3_nt: TGCGCCAGCAGCGGGGGACTAAACAGACAAGAGACCCAGTACTTC